This is a list of T cell receptor beta chains from one sample in a study of blood T cell repertoires in COVID-19. The table came from immunoSEQ multiplex PCR; TCRdb's copy has only in-frame clones and leaves some out. The table lists 120,000 to 150,000 clones, around four fifths of them singletons, with around 3.1% in the top ten. Sequenced input: peripheral blood. The receptors shown here come from a woman aged 40 to 50 with active or convalescent COVID-19. The CDR3 runs from the conserved cysteine through the conserved F or W. Each record gives: V gene, CDR3 length, CDR3 protein.

V gene: TRBV6-5; CDR3 length: 14; CDR3 protein: CASRRRSSYNEQFF
V gene: TRBV6-5; CDR3 length: 12; CDR3 protein: CASSRNTGELFF
V gene: TRBV28; CDR3 length: 16; CDR3 protein: CASSPVPWTSGNEQFF
V gene: TRBV7-2; CDR3 length: 15; CDR3 protein: CASSLVQGRNSPLHF
V gene: TRBV25-1; CDR3 length: 13; CDR3 protein: CASSEYRLTEAFF
V gene: TRBV19; CDR3 length: 14; CDR3 protein: CASRDLERQETQYF
V gene: TRBV18; CDR3 length: 15; CDR3 protein: CASSPRGRENTEAFF
V gene: TRBV11-2; CDR3 length: 14; CDR3 protein: CASSLIGQGTEAFF
V gene: TRBV27; CDR3 length: 15; CDR3 protein: CASTTSGRASGTQYF
V gene: TRBV7-2; CDR3 length: 13; CDR3 protein: CASSAGQGDGYTF
V gene: TRBV27; CDR3 length: 15; CDR3 protein: CASSPPSGGAYEQYF
V gene: TRBV11-2; CDR3 length: 16; CDR3 protein: CASTQTGQRHNSPLHF
V gene: TRBV12-5; CDR3 length: 18; CDR3 protein: CASGLVRDRGRTNEKLFF
V gene: TRBV6-5; CDR3 length: 14; CDR3 protein: CASIPTHQNYGYTF
V gene: TRBV6-2/TRBV6-3; CDR3 length: 15; CDR3 protein: CASSYTEGAAYGYTF
V gene: TRBV3-1/TRBV3-2; CDR3 length: 16; CDR3 protein: CASSHGGGIRLNIQYF
V gene: TRBV11-1; CDR3 length: 14; CDR3 protein: CASSLDRGTDTQYF
V gene: TRBV5-6; CDR3 length: 14; CDR3 protein: CASSSRGEGTEAFF
V gene: TRBV19; CDR3 length: 15; CDR3 protein: CASSMVENNYNEQFF
V gene: TRBV7-2; CDR3 length: 15; CDR3 protein: CASSRGTGGGYEQYF
V gene: TRBV28; CDR3 length: 13; CDR3 protein: CASSFGGWNEQFF
V gene: TRBV11-2; CDR3 length: 15; CDR3 protein: CASRLLGTGGNTIYF
V gene: TRBV27; CDR3 length: 12; CDR3 protein: CASRPLGGPQHF
V gene: TRBV29-1; CDR3 length: 13; CDR3 protein: CSVSTGLGETQYF
V gene: TRBV30; CDR3 length: 14; CDR3 protein: CASHPGSPNSPLYF
V gene: TRBV28; CDR3 length: 15; CDR3 protein: CASSPYGQGRQPQHF
V gene: TRBV4-3; CDR3 length: 14; CDR3 protein: CASSPGASIYEQYF
V gene: TRBV6-1; CDR3 length: 16; CDR3 protein: CASSETSGRPSYEQYF
V gene: TRBV11-2; CDR3 length: 17; CDR3 protein: CASSLARGRLMNTEAFF
V gene: TRBV21-1; CDR3 length: 16; CDR3 protein: CASSKARGEYGGELFF
V gene: TRBV28; CDR3 length: 14; CDR3 protein: CASSLGQASGRQYF
V gene: TRBV6-2/TRBV6-3; CDR3 length: 14; CDR3 protein: CASSRGTGGYGYTF
V gene: TRBV7-9; CDR3 length: 16; CDR3 protein: CASSSETSGRAGEQFF
V gene: TRBV28; CDR3 length: 17; CDR3 protein: CASSLGGGVGGTDTQYF
V gene: TRBV19; CDR3 length: 20; CDR3 protein: CASSIRLAGTSLGYTDTQYF
V gene: TRBV14; CDR3 length: 15; CDR3 protein: CASSQEDRLRAEAFF
V gene: TRBV14; CDR3 length: 16; CDR3 protein: CASSQDLGRVGNTIYF
V gene: TRBV9; CDR3 length: 13; CDR3 protein: CASSRQGRQGYTF
V gene: TRBV11-2; CDR3 length: 15; CDR3 protein: CASSPQGPTNSPLHF
V gene: TRBV5-4; CDR3 length: 14; CDR3 protein: CASRRWGPQETQYF
V gene: TRBV19; CDR3 length: 16; CDR3 protein: CASSPRQGIGNTEAFF
V gene: TRBV28; CDR3 length: 13; CDR3 protein: CASSDRGHQPQHF
V gene: TRBV2; CDR3 length: 15; CDR3 protein: CASSSEYSGANVLTF
V gene: TRBV7-2; CDR3 length: 17; CDR3 protein: CASPLTNLAGGHGELFF
V gene: TRBV7-2; CDR3 length: 18; CDR3 protein: CASSRGGQWSSYNSPLHF
V gene: TRBV14; CDR3 length: 14; CDR3 protein: CASSPGVAKNIQYF
V gene: TRBV3-1/TRBV3-2; CDR3 length: 16; CDR3 protein: CASSIRAFGGGDTIYF
V gene: TRBV9; CDR3 length: 17; CDR3 protein: CASSGGGRATSGNTIYF